This T cell receptor (beta chain) was sequenced in a study of metastatic and nonmetastatic thyroid tumors. Regarding the study as a whole: Reported TCR beta diversity, measured in blood and tumor, was significantly higher for malignant thyroid tumors than for benign nodules.

Authors' analysis steps: Between-group CDR3 differences, defined by clinicopathological status, yielded a distant-metastasis classifier for papillary thyroid cancer. TCRdb reprocessed the PCR reads via MiXCR. These V and J calls are TCRdb output, not the study's own analysis. The repertoire holds around 41,000 clones, with more than 25% as singletons. This clone showed up many times. Its antigen is as yet unknown. No treatment had been given to any patient before thyroid surgery. CDR1 and CDR2 from the germline V gene are SGHAT and FQNNGV. CDR3 size: 18 residues. Trimming removed 4 bases at V and 2 bases at J, with 22 bases between.

The material sequenced was blood. V usage is TRBV11-2 and J usage is TRBJ2-3; perhaps TRBD2 as D (6 bases). The TCR sequence derives from a male donor with papillary thyroid cancer or a benign thyroid nodule (not recorded which). Some clones in this sample may be carry-over from other donors' samples. The CDR3 loop is CASSSRPIGLRHTDTQYF. In DNA, the CDR3 is TGTGCCAGCAGCTCTAGACCTATAGGACTACGCCACACAGATACGCAGTATTTT. Filled out from reference TRBV11-2 and TRBJ2-3, the complete variable domain reads EAGVAQSPRYKIIEKRQSVAFWCNPISGHATLYWYQQILGQGPKLLIQFQNNGVVDDSQLPKDRFSAERLKGVDSTLKIQPAKLEDSAVYLCASSSRPIGLRHTDTQYFGPGTRLTVL.